The 14 T cell receptor beta chains listed next were all sequenced from one sample in a study of post-analysis software for immune sequencing data. General study points: Roughly 5 TRBV segments (TRBV5-6, TRBV5-1 and TRBV20-1 among them) occurred more frequently in patients than in controls.

Which antigens these TCRs recognize remains unknown. Sequencing libraries made from TCR beta cDNA carried unique molecular identifiers. TCRdb reprocessed the PCR reads via MiXCR and lists one record per CDR3 protein. Of approximately 360,000 distinct CDR3 sequences detected, around 33% appear once; the ten largest clones hold around an eighth. Sample: blood. These receptors were collected from a girl aged 10-17 years with multiple sclerosis.

This clonotype was detected only once. The rearrangement links TRBV24-1 to TRBJ1-1; a possible D gene is TRBD1 (5 bases). The CDR3 runs 16 residues. The V and J ends lost 4 bases and 12 bases respectively, with 26 bases between them. CDR1 is KGHDR and CDR2 is SFDVKD in the germline V gene. CDR3 loop: CATSDPDSPGEDLSFF. The DNA for the CDR3 is TGTGCCACCAGTGACCCTGACAGTCCCGGGGAGGACTTATCTTTCTTT.

V gene TRBV6-5 combines with J gene TRBJ1-1, with D possibly TRBD1 on 6 matching bases. V dropped 5 bases and J dropped 5 bases, with 15 bases sitting between them. The CDR3 sequence is 14 residues long. Germline V gene sequence: CDR1 MNHEY, CDR2 SVGAGI. The CDR3 DNA sequence: TGTGCCAGCAGTCTCCAGGGGAAAGGAACTGAAGCTTTCTTT. It is translated as CASSLQGKGTEAFF.

The J gene is TRBJ2-1, the V gene TRBV6-5; D could derive from TRBD1 or TRBD2 (5 bases each). Trimming cost V 2 bases and J 6 bases, with 11 bases left between them. This CDR3 has 14 residues. In germline, CDR1 is MNHEY, CDR2 SVGAGI. The chain's CDR3 is CASSYDTGRNEQFF. The CDR3 bases are TGTGCCAGCAGTTACGATACGGGGCGCAATGAGCAGTTCTTC.

This clonotype was counted a few times. The V gene is TRBV20-1, the J gene TRBJ2-3; no clear D. The CDR3 sequence is 15 residues long. The V gene's germline CDR1 is DFQATT and CDR2 SNEGSKA (reference sequence). V lost 8 bases and J lost 5, with 23 bases in between. The CDR3 DNA reads as TGCAGTCCCCTGCATATGGGCCCCGCTGGAGATACGCAGTATTTT. It specifies CSPLHMGPAGDTQYF.

This clonotype was counted between two and nine times. V is TRBV5-1 and J is TRBJ2-5; no reliable D call. The end of the DNA aligns better with TRBJ2-7, so the J call may be wrong. This CDR3 has 13 residues. Germline CDR1 SGHRS, CDR2 YFSETQ. The CDR3 sequence is CASSADIPGEQYF. CDR3 DNA: TGCGCCAGCAGCGCTGACATCCCGGGCGAGCAGTACTTC.

This clonotype was picked up one time. The chain employs TRBV6-5 and TRBJ1-3; D might be TRBD1 (5 bases). V was cut by 5 bases and J by 0 bases, with 14 bases left in between. The CDR3 length is 16 residues. Germline CDR1 MNHEY, CDR2 SVGAGI. CDR3: CASSPGTGSSGNTIYF. CDR3 nucleotide sequence: TGTGCCAGCAGTCCCGGGACGGGGAGCTCTGGAAACACCATATATTTT.

The chain recombines TRBV12-3 or TRBV12-4 with TRBJ1-1, with TRBD1 identical over 8 bases. The V gene end was trimmed by 9 bases and the J gene end by 1 base; junction bases not matched to a gene: 10. The CDR3 is 15 residues long. CDR3 nucleotide sequence: TGTGCCAGTTACAAAATAGGACAGGGGAACACTGAAGCTTTCTTT. Its protein product is CASYKIGQGNTEAFF.

The CDR3 bases are TGTGCCAGCAGTTACTCGGTCGGACAGAATAATGAAAAACTGTTTTTT. Residues: CASSYSVGQNNEKLFF. The chain links TRBV6-5 to TRBJ1-4, with D perhaps matching TRBD1 (6 bases). V was trimmed by 0 bases and J by 4 bases, leaving 12 bases between them. The CDR3 runs 16 residues. In germline, CDR1 is MNHEY, CDR2 SVGAGI.

The rearrangement links TRBV20-1 to TRBJ2-3; 9 positions match TRBD1. The J segment lost 7 bases and the V segment lost 1 base, leaving 6 bases of the junction unmatched. The CDR3 spans 14 residues. Germline values: CDR1 DFQATT, CDR2 SNEGSKA (reference sequence). The CDR3 sequence is CSARGGTGLNTQYF. CDR3 sequence (DNA): TGCAGTGCTAGAGGAGGGACAGGGTTGAATACGCAGTATTTT.

The chain joins TRBV4-1 to TRBJ1-1; maybe TRBD1 (5 bases). V lost 3 bases to trimming and J lost 10 bases, with 15 bases between them. The length of the CDR3 is 13 residues. CDR1 is MGHRA and CDR2 is YSYEKL in the germline V gene. CDR3 in DNA: TGCGCCAGCAGCCAGTACGACAGAGCTAGAGCTTTCTTT. Translating gives CASSQYDRARAFF.

V is TRBV27 and J is TRBJ2-7, with a possible D match to TRBD1 (6 bases). V shed 8 bases and J shed 4 bases, with 15 bases lying between them. There are 13 residues in the CDR3. Germline CDR1 is MNHEY and CDR2 is SMNVEV (reference sequence). CDR3 residues: CASGRQGPYEQYF. The CDR3 DNA reads as TGTGCCAGCGGCCGCCAGGGGCCTTACGAGCAGTACTTC.

This clonotype was observed a single time. V and J are TRBV11-2 and TRBJ1-1; D not certain. This CDR3 comprises 15 residues. The V gene's germline CDR1 is SGHAT and CDR2 FQNNGV. Trimming pared 5 bases from V and 0 bases from J, leaving 13 bases between. The CDR3 sequence is CASSASRPMNTEAFF. The CDR3 DNA reads as TGTGCCAGCAGCGCGAGTAGGCCCATGAACACTGAAGCTTTCTTT.

This rearrangement joins TRBV5-1 to TRBJ2-7; 8 bases align to TRBD2. J was trimmed by 3 bases and V by 2 bases; bases with no gene match: 10. Germline lookup yields CDR1 SGHRS and CDR2 YFSETQ. The CDR3 length is 16 residues. The chain's CDR3 is CASSLREGSVDYEQYF. The CDR3 bases are TGCGCCAGCAGCTTACGGGAGGGCAGTGTAGACTACGAGCAGTACTTC.

The V and J genes are TRBV20-1 and TRBJ2-1; TRBD2 agrees at 12 bases. CDR1 is DFQATT, CDR2 SNEGSKA, per germline (reference sequence). There are 16 residues in the CDR3. The V gene end was trimmed by 6 bases and the J gene end by 4 bases; junction bases not matched to a gene: 10. The CDR3 loop reads CSASGSTSGGYNEQFF. The DNA of the CDR3 is TGCAGTGCCTCCGGTTCGACTAGCGGGGGATACAATGAGCAGTTCTTC.